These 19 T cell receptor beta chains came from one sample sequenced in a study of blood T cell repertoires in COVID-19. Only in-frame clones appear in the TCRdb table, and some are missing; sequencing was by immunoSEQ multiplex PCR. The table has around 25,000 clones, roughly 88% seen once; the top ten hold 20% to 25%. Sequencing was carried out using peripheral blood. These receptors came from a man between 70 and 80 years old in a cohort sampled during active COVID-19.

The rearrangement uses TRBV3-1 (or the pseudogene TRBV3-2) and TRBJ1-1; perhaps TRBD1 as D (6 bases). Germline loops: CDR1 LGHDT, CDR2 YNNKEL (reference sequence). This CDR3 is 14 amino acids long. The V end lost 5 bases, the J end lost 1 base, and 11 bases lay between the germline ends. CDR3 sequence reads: CASSNGQSNTEAFF. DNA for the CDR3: TGTGCCAGCAGCAACGGACAGTCGAACACTGAAGCTTTCTTT.

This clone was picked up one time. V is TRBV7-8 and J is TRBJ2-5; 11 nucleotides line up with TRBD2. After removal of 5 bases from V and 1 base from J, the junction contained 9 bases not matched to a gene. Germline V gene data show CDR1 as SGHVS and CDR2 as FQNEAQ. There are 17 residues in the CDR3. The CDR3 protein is CASSRGGGLAVQETQYF. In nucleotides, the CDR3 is TGTGCCAGCAGCAGAGGTGGGGGACTAGCGGTCCAAGAGACCCAGTACTTC. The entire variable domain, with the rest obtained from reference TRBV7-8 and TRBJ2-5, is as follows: GAGVSQSPRYKVAKRGQDVALRCDPISGHVSLFWYQQALGQGPEFLTYFQNEAQLDKSGLPSDRFFAERPEGSVSTLKIQRTQQEDSAVYLCASSRGGGLAVQETQYFGPGTRLLVL.

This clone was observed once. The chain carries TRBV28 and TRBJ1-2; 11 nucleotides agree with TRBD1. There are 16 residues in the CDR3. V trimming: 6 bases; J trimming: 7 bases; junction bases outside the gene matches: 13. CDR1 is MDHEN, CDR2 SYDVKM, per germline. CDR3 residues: CASSTIGTGGLGGYTF. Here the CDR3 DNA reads TGTGCCAGCAGCACTATCGGGACAGGGGGACTCGGTGGCTACACCTTC.

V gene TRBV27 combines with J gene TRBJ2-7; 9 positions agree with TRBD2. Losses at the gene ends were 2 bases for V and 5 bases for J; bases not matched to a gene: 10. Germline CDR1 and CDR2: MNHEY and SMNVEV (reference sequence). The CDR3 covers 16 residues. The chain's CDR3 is CASSLIPASGKNEQYF. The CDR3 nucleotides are TGTGCCAGCAGTTTAATTCCCGCTAGCGGGAAGAACGAGCAGTACTTC.

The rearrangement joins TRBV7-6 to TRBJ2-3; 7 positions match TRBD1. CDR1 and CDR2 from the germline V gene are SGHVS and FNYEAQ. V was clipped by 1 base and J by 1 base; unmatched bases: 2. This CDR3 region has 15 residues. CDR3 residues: CASSLGQGGTDTQYF. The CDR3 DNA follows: TGTGCCAGCAGCTTAGGGCAGGGGGGCACAGATACGCAGTATTTT.

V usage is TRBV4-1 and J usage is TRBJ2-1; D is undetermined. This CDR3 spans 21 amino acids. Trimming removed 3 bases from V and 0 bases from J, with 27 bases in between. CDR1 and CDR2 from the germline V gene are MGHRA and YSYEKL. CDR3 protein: CASSHTTSRGSTISSYNEQFF. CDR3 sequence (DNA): TGCGCCAGCAGCCACACCACCTCCCGAGGAAGCACTATAAGCTCCTACAATGAGCAGTTCTTC.

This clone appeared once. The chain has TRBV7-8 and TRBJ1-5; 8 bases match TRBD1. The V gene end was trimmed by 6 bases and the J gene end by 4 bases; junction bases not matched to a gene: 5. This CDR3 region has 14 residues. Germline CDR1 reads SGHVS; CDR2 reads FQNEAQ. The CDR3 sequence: CASRLGTGNQPQHF. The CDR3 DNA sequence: TGTGCCAGCAGACTTGGGACAGGAAATCAGCCCCAGCATTTT.

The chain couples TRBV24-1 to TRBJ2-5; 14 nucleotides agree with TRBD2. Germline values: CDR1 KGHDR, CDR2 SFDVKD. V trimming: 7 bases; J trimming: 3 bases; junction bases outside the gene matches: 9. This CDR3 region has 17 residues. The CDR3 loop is CATSHPPGLAGEETQYF. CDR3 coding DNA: TGTGCCACCAGCCATCCACCGGGACTAGCGGGAGAAGAGACCCAGTACTTC.

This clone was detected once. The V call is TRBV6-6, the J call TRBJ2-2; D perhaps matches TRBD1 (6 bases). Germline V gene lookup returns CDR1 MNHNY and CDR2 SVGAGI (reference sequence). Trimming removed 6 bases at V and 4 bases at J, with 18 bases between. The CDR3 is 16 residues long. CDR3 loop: CASSPPGQGSTGELFF. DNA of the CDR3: TGTGCCAGCAGCCCTCCGGGACAAGGGAGCACCGGGGAGCTGTTTTTT.

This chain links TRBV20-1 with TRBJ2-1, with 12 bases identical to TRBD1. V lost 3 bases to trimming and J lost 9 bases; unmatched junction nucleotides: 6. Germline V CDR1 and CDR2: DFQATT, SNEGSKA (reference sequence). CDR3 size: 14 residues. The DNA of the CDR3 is TGCAGTGCTAGTCCGGGACAGGGGGCACGTGAGCAGTTCTTC. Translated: CSASPGQGAREQFF.

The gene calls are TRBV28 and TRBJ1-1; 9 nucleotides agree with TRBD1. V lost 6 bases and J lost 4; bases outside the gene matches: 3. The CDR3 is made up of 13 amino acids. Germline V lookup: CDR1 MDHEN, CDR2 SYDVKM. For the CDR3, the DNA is TGTGCCAGCAGCAGACAGGGGGTCACTGAAGCTTTCTTT. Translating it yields CASSRQGVTEAFF.

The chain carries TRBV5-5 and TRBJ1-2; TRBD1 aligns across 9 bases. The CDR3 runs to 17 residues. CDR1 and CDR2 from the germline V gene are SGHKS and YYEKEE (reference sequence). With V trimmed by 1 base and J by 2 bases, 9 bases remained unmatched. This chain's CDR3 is CASSLTGGPPRNYGYTF. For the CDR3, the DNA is TGTGCCAGCAGCTTGACAGGGGGCCCCCCGCGGAACTATGGCTACACCTTC.

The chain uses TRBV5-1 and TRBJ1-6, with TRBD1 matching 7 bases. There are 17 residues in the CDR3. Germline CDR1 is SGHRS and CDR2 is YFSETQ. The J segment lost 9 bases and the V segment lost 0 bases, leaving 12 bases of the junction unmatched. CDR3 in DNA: TGCGCCAGCAGCTTGGGCAAAGGGACAGTTGATCGTTCACCCCTCCACTTT. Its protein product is CASSLGKGTVDRSPLHF.

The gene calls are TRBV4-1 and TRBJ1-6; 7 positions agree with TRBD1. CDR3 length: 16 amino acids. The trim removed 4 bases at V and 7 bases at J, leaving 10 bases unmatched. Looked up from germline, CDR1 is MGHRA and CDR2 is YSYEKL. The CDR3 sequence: CASSPLPGQLNSPLHF. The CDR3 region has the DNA TGCGCCAGCAGCCCCCTACCGGGACAGCTAAATTCACCCCTCCACTTT.

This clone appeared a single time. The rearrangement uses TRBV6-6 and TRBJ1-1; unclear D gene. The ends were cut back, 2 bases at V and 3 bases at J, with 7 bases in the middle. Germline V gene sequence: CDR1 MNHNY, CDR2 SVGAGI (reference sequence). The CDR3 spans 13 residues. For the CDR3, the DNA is TGTGCCAGCAGTTACGAGGCACACACTGAAGCTTTCTTT. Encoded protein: CASSYEAHTEAFF.

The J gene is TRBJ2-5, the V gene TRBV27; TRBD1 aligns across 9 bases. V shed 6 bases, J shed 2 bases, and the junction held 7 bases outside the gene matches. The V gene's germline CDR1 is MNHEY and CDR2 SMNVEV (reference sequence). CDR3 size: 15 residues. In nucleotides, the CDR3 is TGTGCCAGCAGACCCGGGACAGGGAGACAAGAGACCCAGTACTTC. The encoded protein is CASRPGTGRQETQYF.

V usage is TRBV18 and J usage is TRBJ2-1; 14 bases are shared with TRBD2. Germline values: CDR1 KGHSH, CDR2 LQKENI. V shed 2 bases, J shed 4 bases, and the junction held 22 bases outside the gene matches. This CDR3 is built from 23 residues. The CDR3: CASSPRGQTLGTSGRRGYNEQFF. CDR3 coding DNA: TGTGCCAGCTCACCAAGGGGGCAGACCCTCGGGACTAGCGGGAGACGAGGGTACAATGAGCAGTTCTTC.

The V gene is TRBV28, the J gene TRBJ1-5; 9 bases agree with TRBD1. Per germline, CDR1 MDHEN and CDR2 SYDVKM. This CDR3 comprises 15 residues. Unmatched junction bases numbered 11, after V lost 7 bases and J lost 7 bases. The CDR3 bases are TGTGCCAGCATTACGGGACAGGGCTTACGACAGCCCCAGCATTTT. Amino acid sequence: CASITGQGLRQPQHF. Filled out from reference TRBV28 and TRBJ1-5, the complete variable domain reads DVKVTQSSRYLVKRTGEKVFLECVQDMDHENMFWYRQDPGLGLRLIYFSYDVKMKEKGDIPEGYSVSREKKERFSLILESASTNQTSMYLCASITGQGLRQPQHFGDGTRLSIL.

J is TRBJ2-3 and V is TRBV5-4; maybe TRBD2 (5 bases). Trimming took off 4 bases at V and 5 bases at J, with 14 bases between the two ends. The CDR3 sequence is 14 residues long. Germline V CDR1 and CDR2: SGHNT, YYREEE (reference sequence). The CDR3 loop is CASSAKREGDTQYF. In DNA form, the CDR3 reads TGTGCCAGCAGCGCCAAACGGGAAGGAGATACGCAGTATTTT.